This T cell receptor (beta chain) emerged from a study of T cells after yellow fever vaccination. TCRdb re-derived calls from the 5' RACE reads in MiXCR, one entry per CDR3 protein. The sample comprises roughly 240,000 distinct CDR3 sequences, approximately 6.8% of which are singletons, and roughly 1% rests with the top ten. This clonotype was seen ten or more times. Per the germline V gene, CDR1 is MNHNS and CDR2 is SASEGT. The CDR3 spans 15 residues. The V and J ends lost 11 bases and 3 bases, in that order; junction bases with no gene match: 13. The sequence was obtained from a man aged 30 to 39 who received the YFV17D yellow fever vaccine. V usage is TRBV6-1 and J usage is TRBJ2-7, with 10 bases fitting TRBD2. The sequencing used CD4+ T cells sorted from PBMCs, collected on the day of the yellow fever booster vaccination. The chain's CDR3 is CAGRYKTSGYYEQYF. CDR3 bases: TGTGCCGGGCGCTACAAGACTAGCGGGTACTACGAGCAGTACTTC.